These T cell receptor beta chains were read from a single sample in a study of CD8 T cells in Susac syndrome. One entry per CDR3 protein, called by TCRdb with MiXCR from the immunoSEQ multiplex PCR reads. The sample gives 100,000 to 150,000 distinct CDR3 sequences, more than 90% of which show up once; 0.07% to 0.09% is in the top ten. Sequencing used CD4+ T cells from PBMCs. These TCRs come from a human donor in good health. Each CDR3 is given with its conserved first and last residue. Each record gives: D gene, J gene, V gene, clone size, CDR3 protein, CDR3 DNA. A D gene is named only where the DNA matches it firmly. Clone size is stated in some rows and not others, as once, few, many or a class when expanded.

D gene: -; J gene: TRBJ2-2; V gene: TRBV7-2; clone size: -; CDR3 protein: CASSSTVLSGELFF; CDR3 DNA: TGTGCCAGCAGCTCGACAGTGCTCTCCGGGGAGCTGTTTTTT
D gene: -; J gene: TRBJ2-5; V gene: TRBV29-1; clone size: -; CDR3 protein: CSVDGGKTQYF; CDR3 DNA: TGCAGCGTTGATGGGGGGAAGACCCAGTACTTC
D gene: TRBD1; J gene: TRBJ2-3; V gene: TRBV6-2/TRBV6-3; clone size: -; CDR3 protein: CASSYHRGPSTDTQYF; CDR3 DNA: TGTGCCAGCAGTTACCACAGGGGACCTAGCACAGATACGCAGTATTTT
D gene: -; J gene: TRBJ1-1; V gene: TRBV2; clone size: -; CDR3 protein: CASSEQNTEAFF; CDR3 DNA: TGTGCCAGCAGTGAACAGAACACTGAAGCTTTCTTT
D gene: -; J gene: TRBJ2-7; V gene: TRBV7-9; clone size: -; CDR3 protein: CASGRGLFYEQYF; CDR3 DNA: TGTGCCAGCGGCAGGGGACTATTCTACGAGCAGTACTTC
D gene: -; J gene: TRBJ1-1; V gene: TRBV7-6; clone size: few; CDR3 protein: CASSSDTNTEAFF; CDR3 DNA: TGTGCCAGCAGCTCGGACACCAACACTGAAGCTTTCTTT
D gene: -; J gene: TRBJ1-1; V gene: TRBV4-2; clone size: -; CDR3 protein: CASSQDWRNTEAFF; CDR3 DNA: TGTGCCAGCAGCCAAGATTGGCGGAACACTGAAGCTTTCTTT
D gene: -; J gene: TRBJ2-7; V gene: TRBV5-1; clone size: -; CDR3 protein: CASTRSQQGAGSHEQYF; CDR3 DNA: TGCGCCAGCACCCGTTCACAACAGGGAGCGGGGAGCCACGAGCAGTACTTC
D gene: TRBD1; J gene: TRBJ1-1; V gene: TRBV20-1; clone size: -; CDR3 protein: CSARGPNTGAEDPEAFF; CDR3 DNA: TGCAGTGCTAGAGGTCCCAATACAGGGGCTGAGGACCCTGAAGCTTTCTTT
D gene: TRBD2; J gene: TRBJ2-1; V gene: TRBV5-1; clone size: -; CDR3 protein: CASSQGGYLAGGPLSYNEQFF; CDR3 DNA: TGCGCCAGCAGCCAGGGGGGATACTTAGCGGGAGGGCCCTTATCGTACAATGAGCAGTTCTTC
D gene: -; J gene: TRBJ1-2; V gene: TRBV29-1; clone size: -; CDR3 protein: CSVEEALAAYGYTF; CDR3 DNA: TGCAGCGTTGAAGAGGCCTTGGCGGCCTATGGCTACACCTTC
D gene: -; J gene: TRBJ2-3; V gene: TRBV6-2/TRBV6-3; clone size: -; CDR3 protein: CASSYSARDTDTQYF; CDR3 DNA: TGTGCCAGCAGTTACTCTGCCAGGGACACAGATACGCAGTATTTT
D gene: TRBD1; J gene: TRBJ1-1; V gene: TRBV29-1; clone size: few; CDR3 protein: CSVGQGDTEAFF; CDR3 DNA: TGCAGCGTCGGACAGGGCGACACTGAAGCTTTCTTT
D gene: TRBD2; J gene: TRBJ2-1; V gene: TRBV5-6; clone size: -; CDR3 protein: CASSPLAGGLGEQFF; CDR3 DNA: TGTGCCAGCAGCCCGCTAGCGGGAGGGTTGGGGGAGCAGTTCTTC
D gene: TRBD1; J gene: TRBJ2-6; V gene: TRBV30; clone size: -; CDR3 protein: CAWRDRYSGANVLTF; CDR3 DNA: TGTGCCTGGAGGGACAGGTACTCTGGGGCCAACGTCCTGACTTTC
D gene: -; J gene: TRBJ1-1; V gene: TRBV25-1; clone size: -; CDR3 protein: CASSEGGTAYTEVFF; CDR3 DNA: TGTGCCAGCAGTGAAGGTGGAACCGCGTACACTGAAGTTTTCTTT
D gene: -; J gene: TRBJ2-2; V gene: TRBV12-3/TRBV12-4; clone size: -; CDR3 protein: CASRWTAGELFF; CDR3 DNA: TGTGCCAGCAGATGGACGGCCGGGGAGCTGTTTTTT
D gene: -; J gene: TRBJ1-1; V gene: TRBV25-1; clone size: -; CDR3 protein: CASSELLGDTEAFF; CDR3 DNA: TGTGCCAGCAGCGAACTATTAGGGGACACTGAAGCTTTCTTT
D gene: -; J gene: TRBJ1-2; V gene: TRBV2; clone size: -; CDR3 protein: CASITPRTRGLYGYTF; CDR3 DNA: TGTGCCAGCATAACCCCGAGGACCCGGGGGCTATATGGCTACACCTTC
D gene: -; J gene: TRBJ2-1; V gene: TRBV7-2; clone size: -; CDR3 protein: CASSPDYNEQFF; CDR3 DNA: TGTGCCAGCAGCCCAGACTACAATGAGCAGTTCTTC
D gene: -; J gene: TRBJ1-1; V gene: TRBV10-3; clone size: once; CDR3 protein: CAISERNTEAFF; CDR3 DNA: TGTGCCATCAGCGAGAGGAACACTGAAGCTTTCTTT
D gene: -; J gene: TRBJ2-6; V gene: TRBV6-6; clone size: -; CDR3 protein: CASSTGTTSGANVLTF; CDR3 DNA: TGTGCCAGCAGCACCGGGACAACCTCTGGGGCCAACGTCCTGACTTTC
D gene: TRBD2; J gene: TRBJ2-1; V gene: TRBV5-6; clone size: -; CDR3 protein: CASSQRNAGGPYNEQFF; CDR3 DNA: TGTGCCAGCAGCCAACGGAATGCGGGAGGGCCCTACAATGAGCAGTTCTTC
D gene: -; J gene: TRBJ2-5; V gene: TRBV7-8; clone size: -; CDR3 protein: CASSSGTGRQETQYF; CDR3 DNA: TGTGCCAGCAGCTCCGGAACAGGGAGGCAAGAGACCCAGTACTTC
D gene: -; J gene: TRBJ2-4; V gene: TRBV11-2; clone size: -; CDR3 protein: CASSLVGQGLDIQYF; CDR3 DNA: TGTGCCAGCAGCTTAGTAGGTCAGGGATTAGACATTCAGTACTTC
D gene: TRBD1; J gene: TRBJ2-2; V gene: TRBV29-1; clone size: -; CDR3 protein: CSAGGQGAGELFF; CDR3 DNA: TGCAGCGCGGGGGGACAGGGGGCCGGGGAGCTGTTTTTT
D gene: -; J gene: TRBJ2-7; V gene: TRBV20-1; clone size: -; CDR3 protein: CSVPGRDNYEQYF; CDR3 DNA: TGCAGTGTACCCGGGCGGGATAACTACGAGCAGTACTTC
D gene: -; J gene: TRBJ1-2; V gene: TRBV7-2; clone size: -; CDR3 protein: CASSPTPSYGYTF; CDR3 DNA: TGTGCCAGCAGTCCGACTCCGAGCTATGGCTACACCTTC
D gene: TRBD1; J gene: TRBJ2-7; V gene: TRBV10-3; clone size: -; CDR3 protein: CATAGQGGVYEQYF; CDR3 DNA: TGTGCCACCGCAGGACAGGGAGGTGTCTACGAGCAGTACTTC
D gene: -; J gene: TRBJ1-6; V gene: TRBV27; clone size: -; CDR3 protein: CASQGQPNSPLHF; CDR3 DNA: TGTGCCAGCCAAGGACAGCCAAATTCACCCCTCCACTTT
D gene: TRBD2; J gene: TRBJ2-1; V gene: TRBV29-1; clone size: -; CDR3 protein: CSVLGLADPKGPYNEQFF; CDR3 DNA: TGCAGCGTTCTTGGACTAGCGGATCCTAAGGGCCCTTACAATGAGCAGTTCTTC
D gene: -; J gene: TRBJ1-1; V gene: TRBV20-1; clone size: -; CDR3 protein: CSARVSTEAFF; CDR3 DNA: TGCAGTGCTAGAGTCTCCACTGAAGCTTTCTTT
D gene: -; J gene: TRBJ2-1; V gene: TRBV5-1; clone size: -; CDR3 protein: CASSSATRGVGNEQFF; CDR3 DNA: TGCGCCAGCAGCTCCGCCACCCGGGGAGTAGGCAATGAGCAGTTCTTC